This T cell receptor (beta chain) was identified during a study of CD8 T cells in ankylosing spondylitis. Between the trimmed V and J ends, which lost 7 bases and 3 bases, there was a span of 7 bases. This CDR3 is built from 11 residues. The germline V gene encodes CDR1 SNHLY and CDR2 FYNNEI. It was by quantitative 5'-RACE with molecular barcodes that TCR beta libraries were made. TCRdb ran MiXCR on the 5' RACE reads and lists one entry per CDR3 protein. Of about 500,000 distinct CDR3 sequences listed, approximately 11% are singletons. This clonotype showed up just a few times. Its target is not known. The study, taken as a whole, reports: From matched ankylosing spondylitis synovial fluid, disease-linked clones were reportedly recovered at significantly enriched levels. About 8 highly homologous variants made up a TCR beta motif that seemed to typify ankylosing spondylitis blood.

Input material: blood, either unsorted or a sorted T cell fraction (not recorded which). The TCR originated in a male donor with ankylosing spondylitis. The chain couples TRBV2 to TRBJ2-7; no firm D call. The CDR3 nucleotides are TGTGCCAGCACCTACTACTACGAGCAGTACTTC. Its protein is CASTYYYEQYF.